This entry concerns a single T cell receptor (beta chain). Its antigen is not known. These data are taken from a study of CD8+ T cells in alopecia areata. Extracted from the samples, RNA was reverse transcribed into cDNA to serve as the sequencing template. TCRdb's copy holds only in-frame clones and misses some; the assay was immunoSEQ multiplex PCR. The table shows 150,000 to 200,000 clones, with about 60% occurring only once. Whole-study findings and limits: Any link of baseline CD8+ expansion to response, resting on one nonresponder, remains uncertain.

Trimming at V came to 5 bases and at J to 0 bases, leaving 9 bases not matched to a gene. Germline CDR1 and CDR2: MGHDK and SYGVNS. The length of the CDR3 is 17 residues. Treatment reported: oral pan-JAK inhibitor, 5-10 mg twice daily. The chain carries TRBV25-1 and TRBJ2-3; TRBD1 agrees at 9 bases. Sequenced here: CD4+ T cells sorted from blood, sampled at week 24, from a patient treated with tofacitinib. This clonotype was sampled from a human donor with alopecia areata. The chain's CDR3 is CASSTGTGLTSTDTQYF. In DNA form, the CDR3 reads TGTGCCAGCAGTACTGGGACAGGGCTCACTAGCACAGATACGCAGTATTTT.